This TCR beta chain was profiled in a study of cytomegalovirus exposure and HLA in healthy donors. Whole-study context: It was reported in a later analysis that the same platform had been used for the 120 validation repertoires as for the roughly 650 first-cohort repertoires.

In germline, CDR1 is SGHVS, CDR2 FNYEAQ. Trimming pared 3 bases from V and 6 bases from J, leaving 15 bases between. The CDR3 loop spans 14 amino acids. Data came from immunoSEQ multiplex PCR; TCRdb stores just in-frame clones and leaves some out. Of over 55,000 clones listed, roughly 96% are singletons. In this sample, this clone turned up once. The TCR comes from a man between 18 and 35 years old in good health and CMV-seronegative. The chain uses TRBV7-6 and TRBJ2-7; D may be TRBD2 (5 bases). Sequencing was performed on PBMCs. The CDR3 loop is CASSLQPSGSEQYF. The CDR3 DNA sequence: TGTGCCAGCAGCTTGCAGCCGTCGGGGTCCGAGCAGTACTTC. Full variable domain (outside the CDR3, taken from reference TRBV7-6 and TRBJ2-7): GAGVSQSPRYKVTKRGQDVALRCDPISGHVSLYWYRQALGQGPEFLTYFNYEAQQDKSGLPNDRFSAERPEGSISTLTIQRTEQRDSAMYRCASSLQPSGSEQYFGPGTRLTVT.